The sequence of this T cell receptor (beta chain) was determined in a study of OX40 agonist ivuxolimab in advanced cancers. V shed 2 bases and J shed 0 bases, with 14 bases lying between them. Germline V gene lookup returns CDR1 MNHNS and CDR2 SASEGT. The CDR3 extends over 18 amino acids. Libraries were prepared by immunoSEQ multiplex PCR; TCRdb keeps only in-frame clonotypes and omits some of them. Here the sample spans 65,000 to 85,000 clones, approximately 90% being singletons. As regards this clone: Its antigen is still unknown.

Study-wide results and caveats: Expanded clones tended on average to be more numerous among CD8+ T cells than CD4+.

The receptor was isolated from an adult with an advanced solid tumor such as melanoma, head and neck, liver or kidney cancer. Specimen: CD4+ or CD8+ T cells sorted from blood, collected in a trial of the OX40 agonist ivuxolimab. This chain joins TRBV6-1 and TRBJ1-6; perhaps TRBD1 as D (5 bases). CDR3 in DNA: TGTGCCAGCAGTGAATGGGGCCTTCAGAGCTCCTATAATTCACCCCTCCACTTT. It yields the protein CASSEWGLQSSYNSPLHF.